This T cell receptor (beta chain) was documented in a study of blood T cell repertoires in COVID-19 (dated by TCRdb to about 2020). About the investigation overall: Samples from collaborators originated in the United States, Italy and Spain and spanned both the acute and convalescent phases of COVID-19. A freely available public database, intended as a resource for researchers studying the immune response to SARS-CoV-2, is where the repertoires were released. The samples were drawn from two sources: the first 160 participants of the ongoing ImmuneRACE study, and about 1,300 subjects contributed by 6 global collaborators. Where available, HLA class I and class II types were taken from metadata supplied by the sample provider and were not determined by assay-based typing. The sample metadata nearly always contained a de-identified subject ID, COVID-19 status, age in years and sex. Deeply sampled blood TCRbeta repertoires from subjects exposed to, actively infected with, or recovered from COVID-19 were included in the dataset. The prospective study material was composed of cDNA or gDNA derived from T cells, B-cell-depleted T cells, or PBMCs. Study-wide findings and limitations: Clinical and demographic metadata were provided uncurated, with the amount varying by source and participant.

Enrolling through a virtual design, the prospective study's participants ranged in age from roughly 18 to 89 years and lived across 20 to 25 United States geographic areas. In the prospective study, cohorts were assigned on the basis of participant-reported clinical history obtained from a screening survey and a study questionnaire. For ImmuneRACE Cohort 3, a participant was defined as recovered based on two consecutive negative NP/OP PCR tests, clearance by a healthcare professional, or resolution of symptoms. In the prospective study, mobile phlebotomists collected whole blood, serum and a nasopharyngeal or oropharyngeal swab from each participant. Additional blood draws and questionnaires over an approximately two-month period could optionally be provided by prospective study participants. Prospective study blood samples were shipped either frozen or at room temperature before DNA extraction.

The CDR3, cysteine through phenylalanine, is 14 amino acids long. The sequence is cut down to CDR3 DNA, 42 bases in frame from base 1. CDR1 and CDR2, per the germline V gene, are KGHSH and LQKENI. Germline trimming amounts to 6 bases on V and 1 base on J, with 5 as the count of junction bases outside the gene matches. With respect to this clone: Its antigen remains undetermined. No much larger clone is present one base from it, and per-base qualities are unavailable.

The immunoSEQ Assay, a bias-controlled multiplex PCR, was used to amplify TCRbeta CDR3 regions from genomic DNA. The paper's data handling went like this. The number of nucleated cells in each sample was estimated by amplification of reference gene primers within the assay. To quantify the absolute abundance of each unique TCRbeta CDR3 rearrangement, sequence reads were collapsed and filtered. Productive Simpson clonality was computed per sample as the square root of Simpson's diversity index over productive rearrangements. TCRdb's version of the immuneACCESS table is confined to in-frame rearrangements and falls short of the full clone set. An unresolved V gene accounts for under half of the shortfall where checked; the remainder is of unknown origin. V and J calls and clone size are copied from that table; D and trimming were computed from the DNA. The sample contains 390,000 or so clones, less than 90% of them found a single time. Clones ranked in the top ten supply 5% to 5.5% of the sample.

Rearrangement joined TRBV18 to TRBJ1-1; TRBD1 aligns with 7 central bases. Sequenced: PBMCs or T cells enriched from blood (not recorded which). The TCR originated in a woman aged 50 to 60 who had recovered from COVID-19. The sequence in DNA is TGTGCCAGCTCGCCGACAGGGTCGAACACTGAAGCTTTCTTT. Its protein is CASSPTGSNTEAFF.